A selection of T cell receptor beta chains follows, all from one sample in a study of PD-1 blockade in classical Hodgkin lymphoma. Measured with immunoSEQ multiplex PCR; TCRdb has only the in-frame clones, and not every one. The sample has fewer than 90,000 clones; 93% are singletons. The specimen sequenced was peripheral blood mononuclear cells (PBMCs). These receptors all come from a human donor with classical Hodgkin lymphoma. Both conserved end residues are part of each CDR3. Each record gives: J gene, D gene, V gene, clone size, CDR3 protein, CDR3 DNA. A D gene is named only where the DNA matches it firmly. Clone size is not always given. Where it is, it says once, few, many or a class for expanded clones.

J gene: TRBJ2-7; D gene: TRBD2; V gene: TRBV7-8; clone size: -; CDR3 protein: CASSPPKGLAGTSLLEGYEQYF; CDR3 DNA: TGTGCCAGCAGCCCCCCGAAGGGACTAGCGGGGACCTCGCTCCTGGAGGGCTACGAGCAGTACTTC
J gene: TRBJ1-2; D gene: -; V gene: TRBV15; clone size: -; CDR3 protein: CATSRDLNLYGYTF; CDR3 DNA: TGTGCCACCAGCAGAGATCTGAACCTCTATGGCTACACCTTC
J gene: TRBJ1-1; D gene: -; V gene: TRBV7-9; clone size: -; CDR3 protein: CASSLVPSQGVNTEAFF; CDR3 DNA: TGTGCCAGCAGCTTAGTCCCTTCACAGGGAGTGAACACTGAAGCTTTCTTT
J gene: TRBJ2-1; D gene: -; V gene: TRBV7-7; clone size: -; CDR3 protein: CASSPGLRNEQFF; CDR3 DNA: TGTGCCAGCAGCCCGGGACTCAGGAATGAGCAGTTCTTC
J gene: TRBJ1-1; D gene: -; V gene: TRBV4-1; clone size: -; CDR3 protein: CASSSTFTEAFF; CDR3 DNA: TGCGCCAGCAGCTCCACTTTTACTGAAGCTTTCTTT
J gene: TRBJ2-5; D gene: TRBD1; V gene: TRBV5-5; clone size: -; CDR3 protein: CASSWTGRETQYF; CDR3 DNA: TGTGCCAGCAGCTGGACAGGGCGGGAGACCCAGTACTTC
J gene: TRBJ2-2; D gene: -; V gene: TRBV11-3; clone size: -; CDR3 protein: CASSPQGATGELFF; CDR3 DNA: TGTGCCAGCAGCCCGCAGGGCGCCACCGGGGAGCTGTTTTTT
J gene: TRBJ1-1; D gene: -; V gene: TRBV6-5; clone size: -; CDR3 protein: CASSSGLRNTEAFF; CDR3 DNA: TGTGCCAGCAGTTCAGGGCTTCGGAACACTGAAGCTTTCTTT
J gene: TRBJ2-1; D gene: -; V gene: TRBV10-1; clone size: once; CDR3 protein: CASSESRVGVYNEQFF; CDR3 DNA: TGCGCCAGCAGTGAAAGCCGGGTAGGGGTATACAATGAGCAGTTCTTC
J gene: TRBJ2-7; D gene: TRBD2; V gene: TRBV4-3; clone size: -; CDR3 protein: CASSLQRGGAYEQYF; CDR3 DNA: TGCGCCAGCAGCCTACAGCGGGGGGGCGCCTACGAGCAGTACTTC
J gene: TRBJ2-7; D gene: -; V gene: TRBV6-5; clone size: -; CDR3 protein: CASSLGVPYEQYF; CDR3 DNA: TGTGCCAGCAGTTTAGGGGTTCCCTACGAGCAGTACTTC
J gene: TRBJ1-1; D gene: -; V gene: TRBV7-9; clone size: -; CDR3 protein: CASRGRDGSEAFF; CDR3 DNA: TGTGCCAGCCGGGGGAGGGATGGATCTGAAGCTTTCTTT
J gene: TRBJ2-3; D gene: -; V gene: TRBV25-1; clone size: -; CDR3 protein: CASSVTQGTDTQYF; CDR3 DNA: TGTGCCAGCAGCGTGACGCAGGGCACAGATACGCAGTATTTT
J gene: TRBJ1-2; D gene: -; V gene: TRBV2; clone size: once; CDR3 protein: CASSEVLWQVYGYTF; CDR3 DNA: TGTGCCAGCAGTGAAGTCTTATGGCAGGTCTATGGCTACACCTTC
J gene: TRBJ1-1; D gene: -; V gene: TRBV2; clone size: -; CDR3 protein: CASSKESHVMNTEAFF; CDR3 DNA: TGTGCCAGCAGTAAGGAGTCCCACGTAATGAACACTGAAGCTTTCTTT
J gene: TRBJ2-2; D gene: -; V gene: TRBV12-5; clone size: -; CDR3 protein: CASGLVLAGELFF; CDR3 DNA: TGTGCTAGTGGTTTGGTCCTCGCCGGGGAGCTGTTTTTT
J gene: TRBJ1-6; D gene: -; V gene: TRBV25-1; clone size: -; CDR3 protein: CASSEDSYSPLHF; CDR3 DNA: TGTGCCAGCAGTGAGGACAGTTACTCACCCCTCCACTTT
J gene: TRBJ2-2; D gene: TRBD1; V gene: TRBV10-3; clone size: once; CDR3 protein: CAITKGAVGELFF; CDR3 DNA: TGTGCCATCACGAAGGGGGCGGTCGGGGAGCTGTTTTTT
J gene: TRBJ2-1; D gene: TRBD1; V gene: TRBV28; clone size: -; CDR3 protein: CASSDPFTGEGYNEQFF; CDR3 DNA: TGTGCCAGCAGTGACCCTTTTACAGGGGAAGGCTACAATGAGCAGTTCTTC
J gene: TRBJ1-4; D gene: -; V gene: TRBV21-1; clone size: -; CDR3 protein: CAPRRDRATNEKLFF; CDR3 DNA: TGTGCCCCCCGGAGGGACAGAGCAACTAATGAAAAACTGTTTTTT
J gene: TRBJ2-5; D gene: -; V gene: TRBV5-1; clone size: -; CDR3 protein: CATTSVGETQYF; CDR3 DNA: TGCGCCACCACATCAGTAGGGGAGACCCAGTACTTC
J gene: TRBJ1-1; D gene: -; V gene: TRBV7-9; clone size: few; CDR3 protein: CASSLGAEGTEAFF; CDR3 DNA: TGTGCCAGCAGCCTGGGCGCAGAAGGCACTGAAGCTTTCTTT
J gene: TRBJ2-7; D gene: TRBD2; V gene: TRBV6-5; clone size: -; CDR3 protein: CASTLLAGGGEQYF; CDR3 DNA: TGTGCCAGCACCCTACTAGCGGGAGGGGGGGAGCAGTACTTC
J gene: TRBJ1-3; D gene: -; V gene: TRBV5-1; clone size: -; CDR3 protein: CASSFGGSSGNTIYF; CDR3 DNA: TGCGCCAGCAGCTTTGGGGGAAGCTCTGGAAACACCATATATTTT
J gene: TRBJ1-1; D gene: TRBD1; V gene: TRBV27; clone size: -; CDR3 protein: CASSRTGPNTEAFF; CDR3 DNA: TGTGCCAGCAGTAGGACAGGGCCTAACACTGAAGCTTTCTTT
J gene: TRBJ2-2; D gene: -; V gene: TRBV6-5; clone size: -; CDR3 protein: CASNIRGPNTGELFF; CDR3 DNA: TGTGCCAGCAATATCAGGGGTCCGAACACCGGGGAGCTGTTTTTT
J gene: TRBJ2-3; D gene: TRBD2; V gene: TRBV4-1; clone size: -; CDR3 protein: CASSQDMAGGMRDTQYF; CDR3 DNA: TGCGCCAGCAGCCAAGATATGGCGGGGGGTATGAGAGATACGCAGTATTTT
J gene: TRBJ1-2; D gene: -; V gene: TRBV30; clone size: -; CDR3 protein: CASEALNQRYGYTF; CDR3 DNA: TGTGCCTCGGAGGCGTTGAACCAACGCTATGGCTACACCTTC
J gene: TRBJ1-1; D gene: TRBD1; V gene: TRBV7-2; clone size: -; CDR3 protein: CASSEDRGGDTEAFF; CDR3 DNA: TGTGCCAGCAGCGAAGACAGGGGCGGGGACACTGAAGCTTTCTTT
J gene: TRBJ2-3; D gene: TRBD2; V gene: TRBV10-1; clone size: -; CDR3 protein: CASSESTSGSRTDTQYF; CDR3 DNA: TGCGCCAGCAGTGAGAGTACTAGCGGGAGTAGGACAGATACGCAGTATTTT